Here is one TCR beta chain with its context. The V gene's germline CDR1 is SEHNR and CDR2 FQNEAQ (reference sequence). This CDR3 is 15 amino acids long. V lost 0 bases, J lost 5 bases, and 12 bases lay in between. Treatment specified: oral pan-JAK inhibitor, 5-10 mg twice daily. These data are taken from a study of CD8+ T cells in alopecia areata. cDNA serving as the sequencing template came from extracted, reverse transcribed RNA. The method was immunoSEQ multiplex PCR; TCRdb's version includes in-frame clones alone and lacks a portion of them. Among some 200,000 clones, 50% to 60% were seen once, and the ten largest hold 3% to 3.5%.

The source is a human donor with alopecia areata. The rearrangement links TRBV7-9 to TRBJ2-3, with unresolved D. The source material was CD4+ T cells sorted from blood, sampled at week 4, from a patient treated with tofacitinib. The CDR3 nucleotides are TGTGCCAGCAGCTTAGCGATACAAAAGGGAGATACGCAGTATTTT. It codes for CASSLAIQKGDTQYF.